Following are 13 T cell receptor beta chains from one sample sequenced in a study of cytomegalovirus exposure and HLA in healthy donors. The protocol was immunoSEQ multiplex PCR, while the TCRdb copy is restricted to in-frame clones and leaves out a portion. Counted here are 300,000 to 400,000 clones, roughly 88% occurring once; the ten biggest clones make up 0.83%. The sample taken for sequencing was PBMCs. The source of these receptors is a woman in her late teens or twenties in good health and CMV-seronegative.

The CDR3 DNA reads as TGTGCCAGCAGTTACTTCCGTGACTACCAAGAGACCCAGTACTTC. Translated: CASSYFRDYQETQYF. The chain has TRBV6-5 and TRBJ2-5; no clear D gene. V was clipped by 1 base and J by 0 bases, with 9 bases between them. Germline lookup yields CDR1 MNHEY and CDR2 SVGAGI. This CDR3 contains 15 residues.

V is TRBV6-1 and J is TRBJ2-7, with 7 bases lining up with TRBD1. V was pared by 6 bases and J by 2 bases, with 4 bases of the junction left unmatched. CDR3 length: 13 residues. From germline, CDR1 is MNHNS and CDR2 SASEGT. The CDR3 is CASRRTGPYEQYF. The CDR3 region has the DNA TGTGCCAGCAGGAGGACAGGTCCCTACGAGCAGTACTTC.

The chain carries TRBV27 and TRBJ2-3; the match to TRBD1 covers 12 bases. The germline CDR1 and CDR2 sequences are MNHEY and SMNVEV (reference sequence). V lost 2 bases to trimming and J lost 4 bases; unmatched junction nucleotides: 1. The CDR3 has 15 residues. The CDR3 sequence: CASSLGTGGPDTQYF. CDR3 nucleotide sequence: TGTGCCAGCAGTTTAGGGACAGGGGGCCCAGATACGCAGTATTTT.

The J gene is TRBJ2-3, the V gene TRBV30; TRBD2 aligns across 12 bases. The junction had 5 bases not matched to a gene; V was cut back by 4 bases and J by 6 bases. From germline, CDR1 is GTSNPN and CDR2 SVGIG (reference sequence). The CDR3 totals 14 residues. The CDR3 here is CAWILAGGRDTQYF. The CDR3 nucleotides read TGTGCCTGGATTCTAGCGGGGGGGCGTGATACGCAGTATTTT. The full variable domain, completed using reference TRBV30 and TRBJ2-3, is SQTIHQWPATLVQPVGSPLSLECTVEGTSNPNLYWYRQAAGRGLQLLFYSVGIGQISSEVPQNLSASRPQDRQFILSSKKLLLSDSGFYLCAWILAGGRDTQYFGPGTRLTVL.

The J gene is TRBJ2-1, the V gene TRBV4-1; 9 bases map to TRBD2. Germline-derived CDR1 and CDR2 are MGHRA and YSYEKL. The CDR3 consists of 17 residues. V was pared by 0 bases and J by 4 bases, with 7 bases of the junction left unmatched. As DNA, the CDR3 is TGCGCCAGCAGCCAAGATTATCTAGCGGGAACGTACAATGAGCAGTTCTTC. Encoded protein: CASSQDYLAGTYNEQFF.

The chain is built from TRBV23-1 and TRBJ1-4; TRBD1 aligns across 7 bases. TRBV23-1 carries the ORF label, with uncertain function. The CDR3 sequence is 15 residues long. V trimming: 2 bases; J trimming: 8 bases; junction bases outside the gene matches: 8. CDR3 protein: CASSQGTARREKLFF. For the CDR3, the DNA is TGCGCCAGCAGTCAAGGGACAGCGAGACGGGAAAAACTGTTTTTT.

This chain connects TRBV4-1 to TRBJ1-1, with 7 nucleotides matching TRBD1. CDR1 is MGHRA, CDR2 YSYEKL, per germline. CDR3 length equals 17 residues. Trimming removed 3 bases from V and 1 base from J; junction bases left unmatched: 11. The CDR3 loop is CASSHYPPGQENTEAFF. CDR3 DNA: TGCGCCAGCAGCCATTACCCACCCGGACAGGAGAACACTGAAGCTTTCTTT.

The J gene is TRBJ2-3, the V gene TRBV7-9; no definite D call. There are 14 residues in the CDR3. The V end lost 0 bases, the J end lost 6 bases, and 10 bases lay between the germline ends. Germline V gene data show CDR1 as SEHNR and CDR2 as FQNEAQ (reference sequence). In DNA form, the CDR3 reads TGTGCCAGCAGCTTAGCCGTGCCGGTGGATACGCAGTATTTT. Amino acid sequence: CASSLAVPVDTQYF.

This chain links TRBV27 with TRBJ2-7; TRBD2 agrees at 8 bases. The junction had 9 bases not matched to a gene; V was cut back by 6 bases and J by 5 bases. The germline CDR1 and CDR2 sequences are MNHEY and SMNVEV (reference sequence). This CDR3 region has 14 residues. Here the CDR3 DNA reads TGTGCCAGCAGCCGAACCGGGAGGGGGGACGAGCAGTACTTC. This encodes CASSRTGRGDEQYF.

This chain connects TRBV19 to TRBJ2-2, with TRBD1 matching over 7 bases. The CDR3 has 16 residues. V dropped 4 bases and J dropped 5; count of bases not matched to a gene: 10. CDR1 and CDR2 from the germline V gene are LNHDA and SQIVND (reference sequence). DNA for the CDR3: TGTGCCAGTAGTACATCACGGGGACAGAGAACCGGGGAGCTGTTTTTT. Amino acid sequence: CASSTSRGQRTGELFF.

This clone was detected only a few times. The chain couples TRBV7-7 to TRBJ2-7; 7 bases are shared with TRBD2. The CDR3 spans 15 residues. V dropped 2 bases and J dropped 2; count of bases not matched to a gene: 6. The germline V gene has CDR1 SSHAT and CDR2 FNYEAQ (reference sequence). In DNA form, the CDR3 reads TGTGCCAGCAGCTTATTTGCGGGAGAGGCCTACGAGCAGTACTTC. Translation: CASSLFAGEAYEQYF.

The chain is built from TRBV4-1 and TRBJ2-7; perhaps TRBD1 as D (5 bases). CDR1 and CDR2 (germline): MGHRA, YSYEKL. This CDR3 region has 15 residues. V was cut by 4 bases and J by 0 bases, with 13 bases left in between. CDR3 amino acids: CASSRPYDSSYEQYF. As DNA, the CDR3 is TGCGCCAGCAGCCGCCCCTATGACAGCTCCTACGAGCAGTACTTC.

The J gene is TRBJ1-4, the V gene TRBV6-1, with 8 positions matching TRBD1. The germline gives CDR1 MNHNS, CDR2 SASEGT. Unmatched junction bases numbered 8, after V lost 7 bases and J lost 4 bases. This CDR3 contains 15 residues. The CDR3 DNA sequence: TGTGCCAGCAACCTGTTGACAGGGGATAATGAAAAACTGTTTTTT. Translation gives CASNLLTGDNEKLFF.